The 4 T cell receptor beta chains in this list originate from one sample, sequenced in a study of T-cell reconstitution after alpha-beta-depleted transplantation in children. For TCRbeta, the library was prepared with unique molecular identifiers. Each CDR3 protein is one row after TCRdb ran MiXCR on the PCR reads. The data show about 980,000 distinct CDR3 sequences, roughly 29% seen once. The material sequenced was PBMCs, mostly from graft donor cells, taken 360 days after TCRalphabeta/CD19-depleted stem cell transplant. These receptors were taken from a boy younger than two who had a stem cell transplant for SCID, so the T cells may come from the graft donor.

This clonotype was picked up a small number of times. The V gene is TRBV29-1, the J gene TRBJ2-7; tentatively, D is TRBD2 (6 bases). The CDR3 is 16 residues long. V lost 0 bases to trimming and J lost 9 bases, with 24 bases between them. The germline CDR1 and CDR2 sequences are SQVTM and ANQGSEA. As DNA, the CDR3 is TGCAGCGTTGAAGAGACTTCAGGGACGGGGAGGAGGGCGCAGTACTTC. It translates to CSVEETSGTGRRAQYF.

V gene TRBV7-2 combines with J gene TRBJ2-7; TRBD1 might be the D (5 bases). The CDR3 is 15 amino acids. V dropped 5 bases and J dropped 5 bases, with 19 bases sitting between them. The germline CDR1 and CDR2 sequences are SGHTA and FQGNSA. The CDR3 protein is CASSAHGVLGDEQYF. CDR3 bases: TGTGCCAGCAGCGCCCATGGGGTTTTAGGGGACGAGCAGTACTTC.

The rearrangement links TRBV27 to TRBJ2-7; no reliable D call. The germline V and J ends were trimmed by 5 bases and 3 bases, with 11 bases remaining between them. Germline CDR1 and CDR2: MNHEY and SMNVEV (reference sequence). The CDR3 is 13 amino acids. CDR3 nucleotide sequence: TGTGCCAGCAGTCCGGTATCGAACTACGAGCAGTACTTC. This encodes CASSPVSNYEQYF.

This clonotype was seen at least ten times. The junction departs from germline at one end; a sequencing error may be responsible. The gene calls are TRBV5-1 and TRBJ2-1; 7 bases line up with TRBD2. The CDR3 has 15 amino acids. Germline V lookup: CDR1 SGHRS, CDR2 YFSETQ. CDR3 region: CASSLGGGSYNEQFF. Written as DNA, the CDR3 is TGTGCCAGCAGCTTGGGGGGGGGCTCCTACAATGAGCAGTTCTTC.